Shown below are 27 T cell receptor beta chains from a single sample sequenced in a study of monozygotic twins with inflammatory bowel disease. TCRdb re-called the 5' RACE reads; one entry per CDR3 protein, DNA not given. The sample holds approximately 400,000 distinct CDR3 sequences. Sequencing input: blood. Receptors were obtained from a human donor with ulcerative colitis or Crohn's disease, or a healthy co-twin of an affected twin (not recorded which).

The V and J genes are TRBV30 and TRBJ1-1; TCRdb reports TRBD1, a call that lacks DNA to check it against. Per germline, CDR1 GTSNPN and CDR2 SVGIG (reference sequence). The CDR3 has 12 amino acids. This CDR3 reads CAWRGPGTEAFF.

The chain couples TRBV28 to TRBJ2-1; TCRdb's D call of TRBD1 is untestable without DNA. Per the germline V gene, CDR1 is MDHEN and CDR2 is SYDVKM. This CDR3 contains 15 residues. CDR3 sequence: CASSLGRQGSDEQFF.

V usage is TRBV7-9 and J usage is TRBJ1-1; TCRdb lists TRBD1, though no DNA is available to test this call. The CDR3 runs 13 residues. Germline loops: CDR1 SEHNR, CDR2 FQNEAQ (reference sequence). The CDR3 sequence: CAGTRGMNTEAFF. The whole variable domain, filled in from reference TRBV7-9 and TRBJ1-1, reads DTGVSQNPRHKITKRGQNVTFRCDPISEHNRLYWYRQTLGQGPEFLTYFQNEAQLEKSRLLSDRFSAERPKGSFSTLEIQRTEQGDSAMYLCAGTRGMNTEAFFGQGTRLTVV.

The chain employs TRBV14 and TRBJ2-4; there is no DNA to check the TCRdb D call of TRBD2. Germline V gives CDR1 SGHDN, CDR2 FVKESK. The CDR3 spans 15 residues. CDR3 loop: CASSQGTSGSYIQYF. Combining the CDR3 with reference TRBV14 and TRBJ2-4 gives the whole variable domain EAGVTQFPSHSVIEKGQTVTLRCDPISGHDNLYWYRRVMGKEIKFLLHFVKESKQDESGMPNNRFLAERTGGTYSTLKVQPAELEDSGVYFCASSQGTSGSYIQYFGAGTRLSVL.

The chain is built from TRBV18 and TRBJ2-1; TCRdb's D call of TRBD1 is untestable without DNA. The CDR3 covers 15 residues. Germline V gene sequence: CDR1 KGHSH, CDR2 LQKENI. The CDR3 loop reads CASSPGQGIGNEQFF.

V usage is TRBV7-2 and J usage is TRBJ2-7. Germline-derived CDR1 and CDR2 are SGHTA and FQGNSA. The CDR3 has 14 amino acids. CDR3 sequence reads: CASSFSGTPYEQYF.

This chain joins TRBV7-2 and TRBJ1-6; no DNA is available, so the TRBD1 call from TCRdb remains unchecked. The CDR3 consists of 15 residues. The germline V gene has CDR1 SGHTA and CDR2 FQGNSA. CDR3 sequence reads: CASSLDGGPDSPLHF.

J is TRBJ2-3 and V is TRBV4-1; TCRdb selects TRBD2, and the lack of DNA leaves this call unchecked. Germline CDR1 MGHRA, CDR2 YSYEKL. The length of the CDR3 is 15 residues. The CDR3 sequence is CASSQGTWDTDTQYF.

The V gene is TRBV6-1, the J gene TRBJ2-3; TCRdb's assignment of TRBD1 cannot be checked, as there is no DNA. CDR3 size: 15 residues. The germline V gene encodes CDR1 MNHNS and CDR2 SASEGT. CDR3 loop: CASSPRGWGTDTQYF.

The V and J genes are TRBV5-1 and TRBJ2-5; TCRdb gives TRBD1 as the D gene, but with no DNA this cannot be confirmed. There are 14 residues in the CDR3. Germline-derived CDR1 and CDR2 are SGHRS and YFSETQ. The CDR3 spells CASSDPGPQETQYF. Combining the CDR3 with reference TRBV5-1 and TRBJ2-5 gives the whole variable domain KAGVTQTPRYLIKTRGQQVTLSCSPISGHRSVSWYQQTPGQGLQFLFEYFSETQRNKGNFPGRFSGRQFSNSRSEMNVSTLELGDSALYLCASSDPGPQETQYFGPGTRLLVL.

This chain links TRBV29-1 with TRBJ2-5; TCRdb designates TRBD1, a call that cannot be tested without DNA. Germline CDR1 SQVTM, CDR2 ANQGSEA. This CDR3 contains 15 residues. This CDR3 reads CSVAWDRRSGETQYF.

The rearrangement links TRBV5-4 to TRBJ2-7; absent DNA, TCRdb's TRBD1 call cannot be checked. The CDR3 runs to 15 residues. CDR1 is SGHNT and CDR2 is YYREEE in the germline V gene (reference sequence). CDR3 sequence reads: CASSLGGQTTYEQYF.

This chain joins TRBV20-1 and TRBJ1-1. The CDR3 loop spans 14 amino acids. Germline V CDR1 and CDR2: DFQATT, SNEGSKA (reference sequence). The CDR3 here is CSAYSDTLNTEAFF.

This chain connects TRBV7-8 to TRBJ2-5; TCRdb proposes TRBD1, but this gene call is untestable without DNA. This CDR3 spans 17 amino acids. Germline assignment: CDR1 SGHVS and CDR2 FQNEAQ. The CDR3 region is CASSLVASGGLGETQYF.

V is TRBV7-9 and J is TRBJ1-2; TCRdb picks TRBD1, but there is no DNA to check that call. Germline assignment: CDR1 SEHNR and CDR2 FQNEAQ (reference sequence). The CDR3 sequence is 13 residues long. The CDR3 sequence is CASRTLTGLGYTF.

The chain employs TRBV7-8 and TRBJ1-2; the D call from TCRdb, TRBD1, cannot be confirmed without DNA. Germline V lookup: CDR1 SGHVS, CDR2 FQNEAQ. CDR3 length equals 13 residues. CDR3: CASRAETGAGYTF.

This chain links TRBV5-1 with TRBJ2-3; lacking DNA, the TRBD1 call made by TCRdb goes unchecked. In germline, CDR1 is SGHRS, CDR2 YFSETQ. The CDR3 is 15 amino acids. The CDR3 sequence is CASSLGDRGLDTQYF.

V and J are TRBV12-3 or TRBV12-4 and TRBJ1-1; the D call from TCRdb, TRBD1, cannot be confirmed without DNA. The CDR3 extends over 16 amino acids. This chain's CDR3 is CASSLPAGQVDTEAFF.

The chain employs TRBV6-2 or TRBV6-3 and TRBJ2-7; TCRdb names TRBD2, which stays unverified in the absence of DNA. CDR3 length: 16 residues. Per the germline V gene, CDR1 is MNHEY and CDR2 is SVGEGT. CDR3 protein: CASFRLRRDFFYEQYF.

This CDR3 is CASSVAAGQGYEQYF. The rearrangement uses TRBV5-1 and TRBJ2-7; TCRdb outputs TRBD1, but without DNA this stays unchecked. The V gene's germline CDR1 is SGHRS and CDR2 YFSETQ. The CDR3 is 15 residues long.

The chain uses TRBV27 and TRBJ1-5. CDR1 MNHEY and CDR2 SMNVEV come from the germline V gene (reference sequence). The CDR3 totals 12 residues. This chain's CDR3 is CASSLMGQPQHF.

The chain couples TRBV5-1 to TRBJ1-1; the TRBD1 assignment by TCRdb is unverifiable without DNA. CDR1 and CDR2 from the germline V gene are SGHRS and YFSETQ. The CDR3 runs 14 residues. The CDR3 is CASSFRGDHTEAFF.

CDR3 protein: CASRPDVQGNEEKLFF. The rearrangement uses TRBV7-9 and TRBJ1-4; TCRdb reports TRBD1, a call that lacks DNA to check it against. The CDR3 sequence is 16 residues long. CDR1 is SEHNR, CDR2 FQNEAQ, per germline (reference sequence). Variable domain in full (rest from reference TRBV7-9 and TRBJ1-4): DTGVSQNPRHKITKRGQNVTFRCDPISEHNRLYWYRQTLGQGPEFLTYFQNEAQLEKSRLLSDRFSAERPKGSFSTLEIQRTEQGDSAMYLCASRPDVQGNEEKLFFGSGTQLSVL.

This chain joins TRBV20-1 and TRBJ2-5; TCRdb calls TRBD1, which cannot be checked without DNA. This CDR3 region has 13 residues. Germline CDR1 is DFQATT and CDR2 is SNEGSKA (reference sequence). The chain's CDR3 is CSAWGQGLETQYF.

Here the CDR3 reads CASSYEGLGAYNEQFF. The genes are TRBV6-2 or TRBV6-3 and TRBJ2-1; absent DNA, TCRdb's TRBD1 call cannot be checked. Germline V gene data show CDR1 as MNHEY and CDR2 as SVGEGT. This CDR3 is built from 16 residues.

This CDR3 reads CASSPVHMGTYEQYF. The V call is TRBV7-8, the J call TRBJ2-7; absent DNA, TCRdb's TRBD1 call cannot be checked. Germline CDR1 is SGHVS and CDR2 is FQNEAQ. The CDR3 has 15 residues.

The rearrangement uses TRBV28 and TRBJ2-2; TCRdb lists TRBD2, though no DNA is available to test this call. In germline, CDR1 is MDHEN, CDR2 SYDVKM. CDR3 length: 15 amino acids. CDR3 residues: CASTPTSGNTGELFF.